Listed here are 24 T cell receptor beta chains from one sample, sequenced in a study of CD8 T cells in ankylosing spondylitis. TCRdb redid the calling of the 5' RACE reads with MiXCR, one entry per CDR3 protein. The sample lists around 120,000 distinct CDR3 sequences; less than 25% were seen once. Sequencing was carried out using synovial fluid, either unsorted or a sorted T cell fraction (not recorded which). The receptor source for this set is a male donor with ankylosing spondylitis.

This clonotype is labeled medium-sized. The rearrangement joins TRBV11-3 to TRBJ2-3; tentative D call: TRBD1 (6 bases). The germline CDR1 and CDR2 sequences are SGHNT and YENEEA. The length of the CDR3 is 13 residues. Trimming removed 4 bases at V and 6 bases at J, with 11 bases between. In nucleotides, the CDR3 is TGTGCCAGCAGCTACGAGACAGGTGATACGCAGTATTTT. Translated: CASSYETGDTQYF.

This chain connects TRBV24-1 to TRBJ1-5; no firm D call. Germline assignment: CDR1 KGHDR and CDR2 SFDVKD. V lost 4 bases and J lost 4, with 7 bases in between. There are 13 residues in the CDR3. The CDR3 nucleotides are TGTGCCACCAGTGACCCTTCGAATCAGCCCCAGCATTTT. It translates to CATSDPSNQPQHF.

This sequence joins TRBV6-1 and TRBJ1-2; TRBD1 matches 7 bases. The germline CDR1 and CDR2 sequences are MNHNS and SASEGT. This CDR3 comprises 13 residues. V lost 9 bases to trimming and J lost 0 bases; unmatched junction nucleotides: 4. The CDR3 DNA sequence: TGTGCCAGTGCGGGACAGACTAACTATGGCTACACCTTC. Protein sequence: CASAGQTNYGYTF.

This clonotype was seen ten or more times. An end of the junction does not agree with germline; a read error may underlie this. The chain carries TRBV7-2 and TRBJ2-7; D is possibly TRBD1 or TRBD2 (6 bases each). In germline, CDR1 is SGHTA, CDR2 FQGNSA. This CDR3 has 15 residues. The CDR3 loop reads CASSLGGKLAHEQYF. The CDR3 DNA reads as TGTGCCAGCAGTTTAGGGGGGAAGCTGGCCCACGAGCAGTACTTC.

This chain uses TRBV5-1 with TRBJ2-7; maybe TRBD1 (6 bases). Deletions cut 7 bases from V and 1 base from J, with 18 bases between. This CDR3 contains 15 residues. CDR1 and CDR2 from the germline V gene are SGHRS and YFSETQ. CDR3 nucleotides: TGCGCCAGCTCGGATGGCTGGGACACTTCCTACGAGCAGTACTTC. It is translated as CASSDGWDTSYEQYF.

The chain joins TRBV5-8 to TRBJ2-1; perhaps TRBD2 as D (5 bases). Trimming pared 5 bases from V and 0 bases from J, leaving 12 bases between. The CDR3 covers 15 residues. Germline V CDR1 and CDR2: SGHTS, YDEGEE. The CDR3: CASRPGLNSYNEQFF. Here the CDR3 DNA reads TGTGCCAGCAGGCCAGGACTCAACTCCTACAATGAGCAGTTCTTC.

The DNA of the CDR3 is TGTGCCAGCTCACCAGCGGACAGGGGAAACTATGGCTACACCTTC. Translation: CASSPADRGNYGYTF. The chain uses TRBV18 and TRBJ1-2; the match to TRBD1 covers 9 bases. J lost 2 bases, V lost 2 bases, and 3 bases had no gene match. This CDR3 has 15 amino acids. Per the germline V gene, CDR1 is KGHSH and CDR2 is LQKENI.

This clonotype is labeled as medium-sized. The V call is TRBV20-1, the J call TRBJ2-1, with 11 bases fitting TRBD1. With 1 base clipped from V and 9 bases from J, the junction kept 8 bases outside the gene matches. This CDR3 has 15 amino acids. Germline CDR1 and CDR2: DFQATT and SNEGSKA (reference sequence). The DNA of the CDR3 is TGCAGTGCTAGAGCCGGACAGGGGGCGCGGATTGAGCAGTTCTTC. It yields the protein CSARAGQGARIEQFF.

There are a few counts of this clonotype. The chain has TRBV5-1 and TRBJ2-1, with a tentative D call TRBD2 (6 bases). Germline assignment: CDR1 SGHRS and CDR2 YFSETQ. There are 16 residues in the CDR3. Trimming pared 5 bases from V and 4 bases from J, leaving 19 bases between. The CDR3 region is CASSSNKVGLYNEQFF. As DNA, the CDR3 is TGCGCCAGCAGTTCAAATAAGGTGGGACTGTACAATGAGCAGTTCTTC.

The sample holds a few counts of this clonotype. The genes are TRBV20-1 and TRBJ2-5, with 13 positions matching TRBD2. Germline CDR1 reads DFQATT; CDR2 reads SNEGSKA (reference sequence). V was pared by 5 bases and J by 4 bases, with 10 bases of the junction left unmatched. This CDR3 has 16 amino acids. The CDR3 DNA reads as TGCAGTGCTCCCTCCGGACTAGCGGGAGTCGGAGAGACCCAGTACTTC. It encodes CSAPSGLAGVGETQYF.

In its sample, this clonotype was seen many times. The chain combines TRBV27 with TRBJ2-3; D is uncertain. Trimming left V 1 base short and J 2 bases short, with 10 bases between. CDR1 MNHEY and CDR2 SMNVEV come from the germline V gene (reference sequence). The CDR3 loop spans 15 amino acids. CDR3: CASSLLGAFTDTQYF. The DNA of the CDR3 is TGTGCCAGCAGTTTATTAGGTGCCTTCACAGATACGCAGTATTTT.

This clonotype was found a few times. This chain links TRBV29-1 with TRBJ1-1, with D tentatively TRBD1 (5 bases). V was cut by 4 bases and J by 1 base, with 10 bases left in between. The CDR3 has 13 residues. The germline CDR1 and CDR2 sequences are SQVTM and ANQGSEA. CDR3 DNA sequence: TGCAGCGTTGGTAGGGGATCGAACACTGAAGCTTTCTTT. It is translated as CSVGRGSNTEAFF.

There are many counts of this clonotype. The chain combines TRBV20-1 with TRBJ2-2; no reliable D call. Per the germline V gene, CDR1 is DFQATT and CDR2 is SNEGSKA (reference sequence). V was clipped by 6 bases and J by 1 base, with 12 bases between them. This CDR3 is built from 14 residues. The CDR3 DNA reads TGCAGTGCAACCGAAGTGGGGAACACCGGGGAGCTGTTTTTT. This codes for CSATEVGNTGELFF.

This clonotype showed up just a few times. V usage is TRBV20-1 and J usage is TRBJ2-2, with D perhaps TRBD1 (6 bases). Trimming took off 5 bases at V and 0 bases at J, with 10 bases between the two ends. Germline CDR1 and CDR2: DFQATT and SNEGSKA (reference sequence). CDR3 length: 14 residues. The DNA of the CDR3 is TGCAGTGCTTTTGACAGGCCGAACACCGGGGAGCTGTTTTTT. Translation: CSAFDRPNTGELFF.

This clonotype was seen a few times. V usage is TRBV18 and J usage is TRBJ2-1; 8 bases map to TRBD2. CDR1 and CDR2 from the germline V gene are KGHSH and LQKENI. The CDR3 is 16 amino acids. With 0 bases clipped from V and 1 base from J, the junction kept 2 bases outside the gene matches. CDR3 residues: CASSPPAGGSYNEQFF. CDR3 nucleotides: TGTGCCAGCTCACCACCCGCGGGAGGTTCCTACAATGAGCAGTTCTTC.

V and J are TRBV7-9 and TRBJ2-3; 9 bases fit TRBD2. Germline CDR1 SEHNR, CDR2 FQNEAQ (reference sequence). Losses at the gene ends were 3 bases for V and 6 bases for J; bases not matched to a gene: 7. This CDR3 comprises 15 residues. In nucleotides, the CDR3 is TGTGCCAGCAGCTTGACTAGCGGCACCTGGGATACGCAGTATTTT. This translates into CASSLTSGTWDTQYF.

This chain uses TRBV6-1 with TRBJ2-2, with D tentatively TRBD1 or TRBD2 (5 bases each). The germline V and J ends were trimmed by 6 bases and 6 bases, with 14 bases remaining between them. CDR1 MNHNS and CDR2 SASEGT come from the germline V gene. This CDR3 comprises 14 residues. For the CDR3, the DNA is TGTGCCAGCAGCACACACCAGGGACCCGGGGAGCTGTTTTTT. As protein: CASSTHQGPGELFF.

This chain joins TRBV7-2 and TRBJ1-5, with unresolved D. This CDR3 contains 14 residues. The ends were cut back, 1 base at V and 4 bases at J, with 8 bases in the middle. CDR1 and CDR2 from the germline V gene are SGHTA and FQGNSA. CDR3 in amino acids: CASSLGQVNQPQHF. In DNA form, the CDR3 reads TGTGCCAGCAGCTTAGGGCAGGTTAATCAGCCCCAGCATTTT. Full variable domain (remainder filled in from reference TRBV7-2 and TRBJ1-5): GAGVSQSPSNKVTEKGKDVELRCDPISGHTALYWYRQSLGQGLEFLIYFQGNSAPDKSGLPSDRFSAERTGGSVSTLTIQRTQQEDSAVYLCASSLGQVNQPQHFGDGTRLSIL.

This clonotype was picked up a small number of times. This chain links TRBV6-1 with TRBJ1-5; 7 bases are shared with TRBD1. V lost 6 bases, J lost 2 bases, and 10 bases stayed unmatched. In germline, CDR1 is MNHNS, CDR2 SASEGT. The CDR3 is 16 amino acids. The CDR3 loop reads CASSRLRQGGNQPQHF. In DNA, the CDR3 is TGTGCCAGCAGCCGACTGAGGCAGGGGGGCAATCAGCCCCAGCATTTT.

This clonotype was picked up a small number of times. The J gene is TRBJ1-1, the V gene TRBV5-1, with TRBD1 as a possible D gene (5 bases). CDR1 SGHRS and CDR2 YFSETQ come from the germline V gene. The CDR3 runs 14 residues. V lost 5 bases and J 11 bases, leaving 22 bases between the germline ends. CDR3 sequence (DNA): TGCGCCAGCAGGCCTTCCAGGGACCCCATACTGGCTTTCTTT. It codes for CASRPSRDPILAFF.

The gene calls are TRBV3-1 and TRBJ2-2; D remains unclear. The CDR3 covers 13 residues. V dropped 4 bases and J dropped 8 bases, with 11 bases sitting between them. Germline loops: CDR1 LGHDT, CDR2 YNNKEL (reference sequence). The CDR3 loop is CASSRPQQGELFF. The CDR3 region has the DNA TGTGCCAGCAGCCGACCTCAGCAGGGGGAGCTGTTTTTT.

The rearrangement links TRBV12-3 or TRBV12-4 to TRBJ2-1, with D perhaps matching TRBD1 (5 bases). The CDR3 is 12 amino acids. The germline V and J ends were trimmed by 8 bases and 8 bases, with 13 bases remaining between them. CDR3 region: CASGASFHEQFF. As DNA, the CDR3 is TGTGCCAGCGGGGCTAGTTTTCATGAGCAGTTCTTC.

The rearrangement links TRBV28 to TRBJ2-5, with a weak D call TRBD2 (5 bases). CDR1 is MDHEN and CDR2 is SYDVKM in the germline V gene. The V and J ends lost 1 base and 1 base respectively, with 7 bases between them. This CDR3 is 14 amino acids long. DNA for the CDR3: TGTGCCAGCAGTTTATCGGCGGGCCAAGAGACCCAGTACTTC. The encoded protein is CASSLSAGQETQYF. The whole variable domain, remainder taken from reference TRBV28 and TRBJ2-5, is DVKVTQSSRYLVKRTGEKVFLECVQDMDHENMFWYRQDPGLGLRLIYFSYDVKMKEKGDIPEGYSVSREKKERFSLILESASTNQTSMYLCASSLSAGQETQYFGPGTRLLVL.

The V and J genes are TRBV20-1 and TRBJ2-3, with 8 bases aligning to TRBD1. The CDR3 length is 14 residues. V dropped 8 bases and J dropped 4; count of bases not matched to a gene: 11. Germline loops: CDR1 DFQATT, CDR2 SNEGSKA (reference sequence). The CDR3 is CSSQGAGRPDTQYF. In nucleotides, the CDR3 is TGCAGTTCCCAGGGGGCGGGGCGTCCAGATACGCAGTATTTT.